A selection of T cell receptor beta chains follows, all from one sample in a study of breast tumors, draining lymph nodes, adjacent tissues. MiXCR, run by TCRdb on the multiplex PCR reads, gives a single entry per CDR3 protein. The sample has around 300,000 distinct CDR3 sequences, around 30% seen once. The sequenced sample was axillary lymph node tissue. The receptors derive from a female donor with breast cancer. Some clones in this sample may be carry-over from other donors' samples. CDR3s include the opening cysteine and the closing phenylalanine or tryptophan. The order of the fields is V gene, clone size, J gene, D gene, CDR3 DNA, CDR3 protein. The D gene is left open where the match is weak. Clone size is given for some rows only: seen once, a few or many times, or a class if the clone is expanded.

TRBV12-5	many	TRBJ1-2	NA	TGTGCTAGTGGTTTAGGCTATGGCTACACCTTC	CASGLGYGYTF
TRBV7-3	many	TRBJ2-1	TRBD1	TGTGCCAGCAGCTTAATACCCCCCGTTAGGGACAGGGGGGACAATGAGCAGTTCTTC	CASSLIPPVRDRGDNEQFF
TRBV5-6	NA	TRBJ2-1	NA	TGTGCCAGCAGACGAGTACTAGCGGTAGCAGGGGGCTACAATGAGCAGTTCTTC	CASRRVLAVAGGYNEQFF
TRBV9	many	TRBJ2-3	NA	TGTGCCAGCAAGGGGGGGCCCCCTTTGACAGATACGCAGTATTTT	CASKGGPPLTDTQYF
TRBV7-9	many	TRBJ1-4	NA	TGTGCCAGCAGCTTAAGTATGGGGAATGAAAAACTGTTTTTT	CASSLSMGNEKLFF
TRBV13	many	TRBJ2-3	NA	TGTGCCAGCAGCTTTACCGCCGGGAGCCAGCTCACAGATACGCAGTATTTT	CASSFTAGSQLTDTQYF
TRBV28	NA	TRBJ1-5	NA	TGTGCCAGCAGTCCTGGGGGGCCCCAGCATTTT	CASSPGGPQHF
TRBV9	many	TRBJ2-2	TRBD2	TGTGCCAGCAGCGTAGCTCCTAGCGGAGCCGGGGAGCTGTTTTTT	CASSVAPSGAGELFF
TRBV6-1	many	TRBJ2-1	NA	TGTGCCAGCAGTGAAGCGGTGGCTAGCCCCTCCAATGAGCAGTTCTTC	CASSEAVASPSNEQFF
TRBV18	NA	TRBJ1-5	TRBD1	TGTGCCAGCTCACCAGGGGACAGGGCGAGCAATCAGCCCCAGCATTTT	CASSPGDRASNQPQHF
TRBV19	many	TRBJ2-3	NA	TGTGCCACCCTCTCGCCCCCGGGTACGCAGTATTTT	CATLSPPGTQYF
TRBV6-1	many	TRBJ1-2	NA	TGTGCCAGCATGGTGGTAACAGCAACTAACTATGGCTACACCTTC	CASMVVTATNYGYTF
TRBV6-2/TRBV6-3	NA	TRBJ1-5	NA	TGTGCCAGCAGTCACTCGCTGCAGCCGAATCAGCCCCAGCATTTT	CASSHSLQPNQPQHF